This T cell receptor (beta chain) stems from a study of cytomegalovirus exposure and HLA in healthy donors. The protocol was immunoSEQ multiplex PCR, while the TCRdb copy is restricted to in-frame clones and leaves out a portion. This table has 100,000 to 150,000 clones, 94% appearing once. Whole-study findings and limits: The authors enumerated over 150 TCR beta chains as linked to cytomegalovirus.

In its sample, this clone was seen a few times. Its antigen is not known. The CDR3 contains 16 residues. Germline CDR1 SGHDT, CDR2 YYEEEE. V was trimmed by 2 bases and J by 0 bases, leaving 14 bases between them. The TCR originated in a woman aged 18-29 years in good health and CMV-seronegative. This chain links TRBV5-6 with TRBJ2-5, with D possibly matching TRBD1 (5 bases). The sample was PBMCs. This chain's CDR3 is CASSFRREGDQETQYF. The CDR3 region has the DNA TGTGCCAGCAGCTTTCGTAGGGAAGGGGACCAAGAGACCCAGTACTTC.